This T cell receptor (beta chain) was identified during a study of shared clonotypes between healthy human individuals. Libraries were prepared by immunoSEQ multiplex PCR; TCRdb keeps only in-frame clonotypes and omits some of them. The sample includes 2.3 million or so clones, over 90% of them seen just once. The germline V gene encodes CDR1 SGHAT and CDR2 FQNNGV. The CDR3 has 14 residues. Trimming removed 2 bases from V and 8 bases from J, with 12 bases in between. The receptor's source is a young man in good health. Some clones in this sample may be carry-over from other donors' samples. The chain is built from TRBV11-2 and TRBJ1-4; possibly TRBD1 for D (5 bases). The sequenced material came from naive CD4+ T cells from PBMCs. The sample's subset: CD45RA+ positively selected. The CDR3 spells CASSLQQVEEKLFF. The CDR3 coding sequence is TGTGCCAGCAGCTTACAACAGGTGGAGGAAAAACTGTTTTTT.